The source of this T cell receptor (beta chain) is a study of T cells after yellow fever vaccination. Study details: SMART-Seq v4 Ultra Low Input prepared libraries from low-cell fractions.

Many counts were recorded for this clonotype. J lost 1 base, V lost 4 bases, and 4 bases had no gene match. This CDR3 has 16 residues. Germline loops: CDR1 MNHNS, CDR2 SASEGT. UMIs were added to TCR cDNA along with a universal primer site when it was made by 5'RACE template switching. From the 5' RACE reads, TCRdb called clonotypes with MiXCR, one entry per CDR3 protein. Of roughly 28,000 distinct CDR3 sequences in the sample, around 4.3% were seen once. Study results and caveats: Among primary-vaccination clones, most reappeared after the booster, at roughly 95% for CD4 and approximately 88% for CD8.

The source of this sequence is a man younger than 35 who received the YFV17D yellow fever vaccine. The chain couples TRBV6-1 to TRBJ2-2; 9 bases are a match to TRBD2. The sample in question was PBMCs, either bulk or a sorted T-cell subset (CD4+, CD8+, memory, or dextramer-sorted; not recorded which), obtained on the day of the yellow fever booster vaccination. DNA of the CDR3: TGTGCCAGCAGTGGCCCAGCGGGGGGGAACACCGGGGAGCTGTTTTTT. Translating it yields CASSGPAGGNTGELFF.